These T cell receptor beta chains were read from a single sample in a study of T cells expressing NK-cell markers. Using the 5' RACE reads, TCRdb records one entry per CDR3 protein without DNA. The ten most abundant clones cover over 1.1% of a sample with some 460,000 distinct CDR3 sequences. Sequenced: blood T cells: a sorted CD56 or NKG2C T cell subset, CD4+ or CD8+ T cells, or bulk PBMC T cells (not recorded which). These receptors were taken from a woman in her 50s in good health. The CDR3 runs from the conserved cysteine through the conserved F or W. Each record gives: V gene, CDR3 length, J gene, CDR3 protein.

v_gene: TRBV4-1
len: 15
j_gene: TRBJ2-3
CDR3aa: CASSPSGVRTDTQYF

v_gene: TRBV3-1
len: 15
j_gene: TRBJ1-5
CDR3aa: CASSHKGGDNQPQHF

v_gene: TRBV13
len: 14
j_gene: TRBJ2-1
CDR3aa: CATQRGLAGGEQFF

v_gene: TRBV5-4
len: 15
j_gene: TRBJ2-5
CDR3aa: CASRPRGGKSETQYF

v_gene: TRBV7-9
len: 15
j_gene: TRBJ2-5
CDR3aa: CASSPEAGVRETQYF

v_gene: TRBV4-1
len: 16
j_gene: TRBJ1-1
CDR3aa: CASSQPSGTGGREAFF

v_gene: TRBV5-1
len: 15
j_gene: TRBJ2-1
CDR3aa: CASSSSGTFYNEQFF

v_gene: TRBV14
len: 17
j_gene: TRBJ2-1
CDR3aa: CASSPERPSGRNNEQFF

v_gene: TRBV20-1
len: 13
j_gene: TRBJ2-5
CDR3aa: CRAWGAAEETQYF

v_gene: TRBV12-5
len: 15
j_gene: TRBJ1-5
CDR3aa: CASGLERASNQPQHF

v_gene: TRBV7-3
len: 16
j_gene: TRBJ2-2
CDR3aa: CASSSAGTTNTGELFF

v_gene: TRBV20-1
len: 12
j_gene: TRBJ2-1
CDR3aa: CSVAGPYNEQFF

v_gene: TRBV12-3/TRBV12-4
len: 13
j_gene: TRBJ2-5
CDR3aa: CASSVPGFGTQYF

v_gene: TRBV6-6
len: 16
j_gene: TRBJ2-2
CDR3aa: CASSLGGTHTWGELFF

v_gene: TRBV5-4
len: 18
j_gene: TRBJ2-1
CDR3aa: CASSPPIGRANPGNEQFF

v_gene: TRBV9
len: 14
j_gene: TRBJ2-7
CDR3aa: CASSALAGAYEQYF

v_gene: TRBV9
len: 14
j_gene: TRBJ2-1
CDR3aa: CASSVTADRPSQFF

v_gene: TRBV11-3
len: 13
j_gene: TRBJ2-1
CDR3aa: CAIRDRAYNEQFF

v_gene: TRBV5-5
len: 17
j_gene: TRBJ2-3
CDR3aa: CASSLGPYEGARDTQYF

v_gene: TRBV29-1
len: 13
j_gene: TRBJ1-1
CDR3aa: CSAERGANTEAFF

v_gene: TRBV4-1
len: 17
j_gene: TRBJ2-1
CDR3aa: CASSQDVAGAGNNEQFF

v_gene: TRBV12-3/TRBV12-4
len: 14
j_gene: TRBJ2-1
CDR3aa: CASGTGGSYNEQFF

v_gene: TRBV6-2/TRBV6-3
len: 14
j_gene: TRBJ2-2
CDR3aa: CAIGSIAGTGELFF

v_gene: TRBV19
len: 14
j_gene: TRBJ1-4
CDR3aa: CASSIKLKGEKLFF

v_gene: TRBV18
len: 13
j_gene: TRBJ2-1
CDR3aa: CASSPTPLGEQFF

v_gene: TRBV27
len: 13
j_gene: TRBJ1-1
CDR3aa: CASRRVWDTEAFF

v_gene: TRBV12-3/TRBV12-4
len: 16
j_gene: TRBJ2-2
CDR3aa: CASRGLSGANTGELFF

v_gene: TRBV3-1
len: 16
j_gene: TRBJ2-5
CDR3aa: CASSQVGFQSGETQYF

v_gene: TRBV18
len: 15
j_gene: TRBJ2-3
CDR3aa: CASSQLAGDTDTQYF

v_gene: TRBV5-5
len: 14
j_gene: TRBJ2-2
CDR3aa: CASSLRQGTGELFF

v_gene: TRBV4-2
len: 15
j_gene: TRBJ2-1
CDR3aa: CASSQGGAENNEQFF

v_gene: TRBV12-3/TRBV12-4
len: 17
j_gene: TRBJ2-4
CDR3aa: CASSLSLAGVTKNIQYF

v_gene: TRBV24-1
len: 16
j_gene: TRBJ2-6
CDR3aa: CATSDQGIMGANVLTF

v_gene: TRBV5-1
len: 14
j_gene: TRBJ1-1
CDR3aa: CASSPWDSNTEAFF

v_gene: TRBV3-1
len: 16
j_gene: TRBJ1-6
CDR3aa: CASSLSRAQYNSPLHF

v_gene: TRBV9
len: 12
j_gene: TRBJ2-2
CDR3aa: CASSVYSGELFF

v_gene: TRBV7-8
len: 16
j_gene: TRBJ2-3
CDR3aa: CASSSTGQGYTDTQYF